The clone carrying this TCR beta chain came up a few times. The data were taken from a study of blood T cell repertoires in COVID-19. Looking at the study overall: PBMCs, B-cell-depleted T cells, or T cells were the source of the cDNA or gDNA that made up the material.

Sequencing was performed with immunoSEQ multiplex PCR; in TCRdb, only in-frame clones are kept and a portion is missing. The data contain about 180,000 clones, roughly 87% of them singletons. This CDR3 spans 17 amino acids. Trimming cost V 4 bases and J 2 bases, with 21 bases left between them. Germline CDR1 reads MGHRA; CDR2 reads YSYEKL. The sequenced sample consisted of PBMCs or T cells enriched from blood (not recorded which). The chain combines TRBV4-1 with TRBJ2-7; possible D gene TRBD1, 7 bases. The source is a human donor with acute COVID-19. The donor label of this sample is uncertain. CDR3 in amino acids: CASSLRLGGGDTYEQYF. As DNA, the CDR3 is TGCGCCAGCAGCCTACGCCTCGGAGGGGGCGATACCTACGAGCAGTACTTC.